This T cell receptor beta chain was found in a study of cytomegalovirus exposure and HLA in healthy donors. Study-wide background: In an early release, HLA-typed donors contributed 90 million or so unique TCR sequences. Study results and limitations: Indistinguishability led to the exclusion of some V segments, TRBV6-2 and TRBV6-3 included. Researchers counted 164 TCR beta chains as cytomegalovirus-associated. Trimming of TCR beta V- and J-genes showed a link, identified in a later analysis, to a missense DCLRE1C variant.

PCR used 60 Vbeta primers and 13 Jbeta primers. Assay: immunoSEQ multiplex PCR; the TCRdb copy retains only in-frame clones and omits some. Among 150,000 to 180,000 clones listed, about 88% were seen once. Notes on this clone: Its cognate antigen is unknown.

With 6 bases removed from V and 5 bases from J, the gap between germline ends came to 15 bases. The CDR3 runs 14 residues. From germline, CDR1 is SGDLS and CDR2 YYNGEE. V usage is TRBV9 and J usage is TRBJ2-1; D gene ambiguous. The sample consisted of PBMCs. The sequence was collected from a woman in her late teens or twenties in good health and CMV-seronegative. CDR3 sequence (DNA): TGTGCCAGCACCTCACGAGGCCTAGACAATGAGCAGTTCTTC. Amino acids: CASTSRGLDNEQFF.